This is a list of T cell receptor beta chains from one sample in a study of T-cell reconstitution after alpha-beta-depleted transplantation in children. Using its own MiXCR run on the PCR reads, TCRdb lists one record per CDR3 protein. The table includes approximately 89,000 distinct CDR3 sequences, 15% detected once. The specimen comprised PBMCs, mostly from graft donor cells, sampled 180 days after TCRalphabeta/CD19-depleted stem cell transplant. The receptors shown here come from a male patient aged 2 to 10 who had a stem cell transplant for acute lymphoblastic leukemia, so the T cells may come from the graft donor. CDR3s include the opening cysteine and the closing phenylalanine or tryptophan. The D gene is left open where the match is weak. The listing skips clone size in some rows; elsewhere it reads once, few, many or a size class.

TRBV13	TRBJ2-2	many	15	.	CASSFRGQNTGELFF	TGTGCCAGCAGCTTCCGGGGCCAAAACACCGGGGAGCTGTTTTTT
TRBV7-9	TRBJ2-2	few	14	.	CASSATANTGELFF	TGTGCCAGCAGCGCGACTGCGAACACCGGGGAGCTGTTTTTT
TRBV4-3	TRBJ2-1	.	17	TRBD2	CASSQDFGGGAGGEQFF	TGCGCCAGCAGCCAAGATTTTGGCGGGGGGGCCGGCGGTGAGCAGTTCTTC
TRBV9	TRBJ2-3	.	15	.	CASSATGWGGDTQYF	TGTGCCAGCAGCGCGACAGGGTGGGGGGGGGATACGCAGTATTTT
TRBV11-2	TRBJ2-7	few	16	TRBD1	CASSLDMQGAGYEQYF	TGTGCCAGCAGCTTAGATATGCAGGGGGCTGGATACGAGCAGTACTTC
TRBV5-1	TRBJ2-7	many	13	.	CASSLGGHYEQYF	TGCGCCAGCAGCTTGGGAGGACACTACGAGCAGTACTTC
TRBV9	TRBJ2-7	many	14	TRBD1	CASSGRDSSYEQYF	TGTGCCAGCAGCGGACGGGACAGCTCCTACGAGCAGTACTTC
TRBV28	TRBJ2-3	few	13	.	CASRQGGADTQYF	TGTGCCAGCAGACAGGGCGGCGCAGATACGCAGTATTTT
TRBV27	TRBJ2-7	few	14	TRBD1	CASSAGQGGYEQYF	TGTGCCAGCAGTGCGGGACAGGGAGGTTACGAGCAGTACTTC
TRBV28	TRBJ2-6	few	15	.	CASSGHGLSANVLTF	TGTGCCAGCAGTGGACACGGGCTTTCGGCCAACGTCCTGACTTTC
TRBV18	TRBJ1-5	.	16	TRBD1	CASSPSGQGGNQPQHF	TGTGCCAGCTCACCTTCGGGACAGGGTGGCAATCAGCCCCAGCATTTT
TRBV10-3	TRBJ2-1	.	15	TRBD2	CAISEGTTSYNERFF	TGTGCCATCAGTGAAGGGACTACCTCATACAATGAGCGGTTCTTC
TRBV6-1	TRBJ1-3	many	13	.	CASSEVGGNTIYF	TGTGCCAGCAGTGAAGTTGGCGGAAACACCATATATTTT
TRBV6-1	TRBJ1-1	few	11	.	CASSEGPAPFF	TGTGCCAGCAGTGAGGGCCCTGCTCCTTTCTTT
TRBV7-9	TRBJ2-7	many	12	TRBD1	CASQDRYYEQYF	TGTGCCAGCCAGGACAGGTACTACGAGCAGTACTTC
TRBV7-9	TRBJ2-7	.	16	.	CASSPRRIWSTYEQYF	TGTGCCAGCAGCCCGAGGCGGATATGGTCTACCTACGAGCAGTACTTC